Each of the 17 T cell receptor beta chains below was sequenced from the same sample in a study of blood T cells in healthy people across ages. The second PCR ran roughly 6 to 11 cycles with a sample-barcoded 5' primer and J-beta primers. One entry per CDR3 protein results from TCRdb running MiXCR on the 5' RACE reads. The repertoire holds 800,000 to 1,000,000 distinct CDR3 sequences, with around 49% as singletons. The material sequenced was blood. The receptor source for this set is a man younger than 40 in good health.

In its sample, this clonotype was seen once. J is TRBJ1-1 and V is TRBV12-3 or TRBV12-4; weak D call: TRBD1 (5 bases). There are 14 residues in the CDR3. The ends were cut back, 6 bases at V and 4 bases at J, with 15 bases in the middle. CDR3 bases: TGTGCCAGCAGGGCGGACGGGGGTTTCACTGAAGCTTTCTTT. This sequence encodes CASRADGGFTEAFF.

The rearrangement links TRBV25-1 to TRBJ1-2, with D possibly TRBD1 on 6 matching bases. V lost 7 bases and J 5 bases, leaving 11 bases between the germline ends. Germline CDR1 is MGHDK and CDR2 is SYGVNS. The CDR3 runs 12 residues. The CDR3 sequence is CASMQGQYGYTF. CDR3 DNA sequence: TGTGCCAGCATGCAGGGGCAGTATGGCTACACCTTC.

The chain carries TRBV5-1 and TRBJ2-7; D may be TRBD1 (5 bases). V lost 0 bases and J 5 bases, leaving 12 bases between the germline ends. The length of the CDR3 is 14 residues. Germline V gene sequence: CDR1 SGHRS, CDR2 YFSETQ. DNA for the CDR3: TGCGCCAGCAGCTTGGGACAGATCCTCCACGAGCAGTACTTC. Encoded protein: CASSLGQILHEQYF.

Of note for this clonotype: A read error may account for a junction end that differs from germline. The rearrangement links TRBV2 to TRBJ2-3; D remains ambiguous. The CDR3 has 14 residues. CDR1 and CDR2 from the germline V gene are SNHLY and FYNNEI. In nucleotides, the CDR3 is TGTGCCAGCAGCGAAGGACGACTCGTGGATACGCAGTATTTT. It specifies CASSEGRLVDTQYF. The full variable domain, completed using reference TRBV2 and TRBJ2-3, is EPEVTQTPSHQVTQMGQEVILRCVPISNHLYFYWYRQILGQKVEFLVSFYNNEISEKSEIFDDQFSVERPDGSNFTLKIRSTKLEDSAMYFCASSEGRLVDTQYFGPGTRLTVL.

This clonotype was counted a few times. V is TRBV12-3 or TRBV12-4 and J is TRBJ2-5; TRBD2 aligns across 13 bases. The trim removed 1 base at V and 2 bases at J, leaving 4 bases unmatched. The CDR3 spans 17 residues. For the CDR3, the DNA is TGTGCCAGCAGTTTAGGATTGACTAGCGGGGGGCAAGAGACCCAGTACTTC. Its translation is CASSLGLTSGGQETQYF.

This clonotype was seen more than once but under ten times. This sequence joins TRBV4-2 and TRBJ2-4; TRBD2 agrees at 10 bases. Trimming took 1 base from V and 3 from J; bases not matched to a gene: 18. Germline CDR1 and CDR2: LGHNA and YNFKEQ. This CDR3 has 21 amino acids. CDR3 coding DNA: TGTGCCAGCAGCCAAGTCCCCCCGGGACTAGCGACGGGAACAGGCAAAAACATTCAGTACTTC. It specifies CASSQVPPGLATGTGKNIQYF.

CDR3 sequence reads: CASSEPKTSTGELFF. The CDR3 DNA is TGTGCCAGCAGTGAACCCAAGACTTCCACCGGGGAGCTGTTTTTT. The chain links TRBV25-1 to TRBJ2-2; D unresolved. Germline V gene sequence: CDR1 MGHDK, CDR2 SYGVNS. V lost 2 bases and J lost 4, with 11 bases in between. The CDR3 loop spans 15 amino acids.

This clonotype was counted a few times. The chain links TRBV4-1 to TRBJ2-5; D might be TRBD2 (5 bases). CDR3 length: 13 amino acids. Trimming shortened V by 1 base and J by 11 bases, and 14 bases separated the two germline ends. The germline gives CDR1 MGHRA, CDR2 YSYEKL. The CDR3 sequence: CASSQVGLRGQYF. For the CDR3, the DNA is TGCGCCAGCAGCCAAGTGGGCCTACGAGGGCAGTACTTC.

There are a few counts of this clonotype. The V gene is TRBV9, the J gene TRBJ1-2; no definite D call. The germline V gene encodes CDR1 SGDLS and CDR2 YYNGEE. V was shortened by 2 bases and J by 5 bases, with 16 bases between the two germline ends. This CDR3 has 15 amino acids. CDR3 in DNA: TGTGCCAGCAGCGTCCCGCCGACGGGAGAATATGGCTACACCTTC. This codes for CASSVPPTGEYGYTF.

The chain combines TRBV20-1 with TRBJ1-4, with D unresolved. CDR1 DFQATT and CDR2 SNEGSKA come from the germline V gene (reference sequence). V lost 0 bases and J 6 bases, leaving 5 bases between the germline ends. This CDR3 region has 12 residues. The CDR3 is CSARDRDEKLFF. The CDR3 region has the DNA TGCAGTGCTAGAGATAGGGATGAAAAACTGTTTTTT.

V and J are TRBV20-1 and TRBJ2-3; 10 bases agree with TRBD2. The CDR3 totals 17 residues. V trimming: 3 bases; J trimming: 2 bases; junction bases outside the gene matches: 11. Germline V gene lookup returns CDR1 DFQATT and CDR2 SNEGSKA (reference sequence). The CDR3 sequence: CSARYLTSGELTDTQYF. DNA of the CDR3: TGCAGTGCTAGGTATCTTACTAGCGGGGAACTCACAGATACGCAGTATTTT.

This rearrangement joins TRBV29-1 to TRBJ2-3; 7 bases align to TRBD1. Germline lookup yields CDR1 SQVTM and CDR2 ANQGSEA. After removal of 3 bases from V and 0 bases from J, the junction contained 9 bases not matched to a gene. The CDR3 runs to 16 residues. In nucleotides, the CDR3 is TGCAGCGTTGATGGGGACAGTCTATCTAGCACAGATACGCAGTATTTT. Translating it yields CSVDGDSLSSTDTQYF.

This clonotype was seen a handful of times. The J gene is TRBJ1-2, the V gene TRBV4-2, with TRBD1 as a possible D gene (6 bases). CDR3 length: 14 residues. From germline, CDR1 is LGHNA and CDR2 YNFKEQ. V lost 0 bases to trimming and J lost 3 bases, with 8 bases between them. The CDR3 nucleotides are TGTGCCAGCAGCCAAGAGGGGGCAGACTATGGCTACACCTTC. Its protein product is CASSQEGADYGYTF.

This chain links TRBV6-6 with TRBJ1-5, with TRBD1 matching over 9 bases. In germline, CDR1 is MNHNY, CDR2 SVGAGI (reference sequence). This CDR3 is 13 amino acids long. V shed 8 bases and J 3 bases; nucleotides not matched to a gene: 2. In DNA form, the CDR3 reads TGTGCCAGCGGGACAGGGCCCAATCAGCCCCAGCATTTT. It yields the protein CASGTGPNQPQHF.

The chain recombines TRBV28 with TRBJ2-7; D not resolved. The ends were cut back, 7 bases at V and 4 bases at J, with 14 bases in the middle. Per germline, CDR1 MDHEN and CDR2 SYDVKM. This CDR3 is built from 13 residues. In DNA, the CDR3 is TGTGCCAGCAAGACCGGGCACATATACGAGCAGTACTTC. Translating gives CASKTGHIYEQYF.

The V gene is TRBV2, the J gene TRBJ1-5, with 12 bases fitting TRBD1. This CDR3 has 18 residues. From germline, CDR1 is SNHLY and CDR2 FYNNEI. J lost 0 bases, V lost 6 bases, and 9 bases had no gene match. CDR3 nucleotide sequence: TGTGCCAGCAGGACGGGACAGGGGGCACCCCTTAGCAATCAGCCCCAGCATTTT. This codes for CASRTGQGAPLSNQPQHF.

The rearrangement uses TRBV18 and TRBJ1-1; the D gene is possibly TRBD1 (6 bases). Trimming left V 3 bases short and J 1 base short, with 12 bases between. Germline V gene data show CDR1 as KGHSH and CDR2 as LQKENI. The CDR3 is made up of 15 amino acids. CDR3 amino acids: CASSPEVRGNTEAFF. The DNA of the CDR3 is TGTGCCAGCTCACCCGAGGTCAGGGGGAACACTGAAGCTTTCTTT.